The next 3 T cell receptor beta chains were all read from a single sample in a study of T-cell memory formation after mild COVID-19. TCRdb re-called the 5' RACE reads through MiXCR, storing one row per CDR3 protein. The sample carries 310,000 or so distinct CDR3 sequences, more than 15% recorded once. The sequenced sample was PBMCs or a T cell subset sorted from them (not recorded which). The receptors derive from a man younger than 35 who had mild COVID-19 (a few samples of this study predate the infection). Cell type and time point are not known.

This clonotype has a count of ten or more. V and J are TRBV2 and TRBJ2-6, with D uncertain. This CDR3 comprises 14 residues. Per germline, CDR1 SNHLY and CDR2 FYNNEI. The germline V and J ends were trimmed by 6 bases and 0 bases, with 6 bases remaining between them. In DNA, the CDR3 is TGTGCCAGCAGCAGCAGCTCTGGGGCCAACGTCCTGACTTTC. Protein product: CASSSSSGANVLTF.

This clonotype occurred many times. V gene TRBV12-3 or TRBV12-4 combines with J gene TRBJ2-3; D perhaps matches TRBD2 (6 bases). The CDR3 is 14 amino acids. The ends were cut back, 4 bases at V and 2 bases at J, with 10 bases in the middle. The CDR3 DNA sequence: TGTGCCAGCAGTTACCTAGCGTACACAGATACGCAGTATTTT. Translation: CASSYLAYTDTQYF.

The chain couples TRBV5-1 to TRBJ2-1; the D gene is possibly TRBD1 (6 bases). The CDR3 extends over 13 amino acids. Germline V lookup: CDR1 SGHRS, CDR2 YFSETQ. Between the trimmed V and J ends, which lost 4 bases and 5 bases, there was a span of 10 bases. CDR3 region: CASSPGQNNEQFF. CDR3 sequence (DNA): TGCGCCAGCAGCCCAGGACAGAACAATGAGCAGTTCTTC. The whole variable domain, remainder taken from reference TRBV5-1 and TRBJ2-1, is KAGVTQTPRYLIKTRGQQVTLSCSPISGHRSVSWYQQTPGQGLQFLFEYFSETQRNKGNFPGRFSGRQFSNSRSEMNVSTLELGDSALYLCASSPGQNNEQFFGPGTRLTVL.